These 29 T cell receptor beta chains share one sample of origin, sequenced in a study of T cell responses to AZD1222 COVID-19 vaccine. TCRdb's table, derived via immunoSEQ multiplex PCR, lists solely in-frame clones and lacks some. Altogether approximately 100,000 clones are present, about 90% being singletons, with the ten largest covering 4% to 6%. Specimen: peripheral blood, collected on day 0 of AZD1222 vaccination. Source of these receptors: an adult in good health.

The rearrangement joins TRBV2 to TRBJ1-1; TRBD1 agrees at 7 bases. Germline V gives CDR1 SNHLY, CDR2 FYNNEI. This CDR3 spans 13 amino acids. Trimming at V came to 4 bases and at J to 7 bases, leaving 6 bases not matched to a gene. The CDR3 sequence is CASSAGGGDEAFF. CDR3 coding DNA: TGTGCCAGCAGTGCAGGGGGAGGAGATGAAGCTTTCTTT.

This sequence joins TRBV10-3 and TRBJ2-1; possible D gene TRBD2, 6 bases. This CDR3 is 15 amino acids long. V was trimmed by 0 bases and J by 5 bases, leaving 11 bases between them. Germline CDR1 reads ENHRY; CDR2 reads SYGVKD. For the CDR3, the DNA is TGTGCCATCAGTGAGTCGACTCTAGCGAACAATGAGCAGTTCTTC. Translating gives CAISESTLANNEQFF.

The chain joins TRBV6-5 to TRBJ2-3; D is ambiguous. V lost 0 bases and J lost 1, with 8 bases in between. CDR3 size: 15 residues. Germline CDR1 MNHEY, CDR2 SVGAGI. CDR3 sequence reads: CASSYSFTRTDTQYF. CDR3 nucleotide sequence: TGTGCCAGCAGTTACTCGTTTACGCGCACAGATACGCAGTATTTT.

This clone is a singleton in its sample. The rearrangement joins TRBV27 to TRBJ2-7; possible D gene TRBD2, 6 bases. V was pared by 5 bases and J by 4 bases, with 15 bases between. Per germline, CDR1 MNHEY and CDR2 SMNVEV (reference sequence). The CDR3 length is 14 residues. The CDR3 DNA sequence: TGTGCCAGCAGTCCCCCGACTAGTAGGTACGAGCAGTACTTC. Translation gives CASSPPTSRYEQYF.

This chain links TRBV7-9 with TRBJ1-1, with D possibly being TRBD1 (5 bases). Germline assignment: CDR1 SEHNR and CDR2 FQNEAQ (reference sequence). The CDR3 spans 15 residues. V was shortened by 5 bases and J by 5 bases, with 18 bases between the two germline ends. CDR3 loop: CASSPETASITEAFF. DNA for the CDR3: TGTGCCAGCAGCCCCGAGACAGCCTCTATTACTGAAGCTTTCTTT.

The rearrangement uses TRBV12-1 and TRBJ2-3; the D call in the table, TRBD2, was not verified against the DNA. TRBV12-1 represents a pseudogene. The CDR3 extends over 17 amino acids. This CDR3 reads CASSRELAREWVDTQYF. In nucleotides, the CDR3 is TGTGCCAGCAGCCGGGAACTAGCGCGGGAGTGGGTAGATACGCAGTATTTT.

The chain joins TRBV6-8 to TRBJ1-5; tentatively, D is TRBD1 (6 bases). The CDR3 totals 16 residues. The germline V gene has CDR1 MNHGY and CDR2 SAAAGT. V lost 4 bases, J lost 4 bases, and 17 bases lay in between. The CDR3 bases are TGTGCCAGCAGTTCGCACGCCGGGGGGCAGAATCAGCCCCAGCATTTT. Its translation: CASSSHAGGQNQPQHF.

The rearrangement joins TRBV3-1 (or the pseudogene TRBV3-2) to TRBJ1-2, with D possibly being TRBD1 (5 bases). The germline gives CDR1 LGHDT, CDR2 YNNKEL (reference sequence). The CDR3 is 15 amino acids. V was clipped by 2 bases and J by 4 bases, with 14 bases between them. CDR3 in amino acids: CASSQSRTMRYGYTF. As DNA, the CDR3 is TGTGCCAGCAGCCAATCACGGACAATGCGCTATGGCTACACCTTC.

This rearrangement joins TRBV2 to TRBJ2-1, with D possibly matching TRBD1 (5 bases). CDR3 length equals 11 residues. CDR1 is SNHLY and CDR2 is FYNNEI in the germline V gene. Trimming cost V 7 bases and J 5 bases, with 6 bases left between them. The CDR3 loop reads CASKTDNEQFF. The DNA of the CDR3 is TGTGCCAGCAAGACAGACAATGAGCAGTTCTTC. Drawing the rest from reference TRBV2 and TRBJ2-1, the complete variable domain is EPEVTQTPSHQVTQMGQEVILRCVPISNHLYFYWYRQILGQKVEFLVSFYNNEISEKSEIFDDQFSVERPDGSNFTLKIRSTKLEDSAMYFCASKTDNEQFFGPGTRLTVL.

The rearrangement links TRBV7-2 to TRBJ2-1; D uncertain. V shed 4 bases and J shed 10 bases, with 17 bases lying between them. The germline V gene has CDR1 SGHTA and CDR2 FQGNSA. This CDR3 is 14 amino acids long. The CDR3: CASSYDSGYAEQFF. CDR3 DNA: TGTGCCAGCAGCTACGACTCTGGTTATGCGGAGCAGTTCTTC.

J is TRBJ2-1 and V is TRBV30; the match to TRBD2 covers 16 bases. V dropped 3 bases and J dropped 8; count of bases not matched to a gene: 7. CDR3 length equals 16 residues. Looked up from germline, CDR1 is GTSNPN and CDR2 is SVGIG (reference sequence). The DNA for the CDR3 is TGTGCCTGGAGCGCGGGACTAGCGGGGGGGCTGGATGAGCAGTTCTTC. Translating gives CAWSAGLAGGLDEQFF.

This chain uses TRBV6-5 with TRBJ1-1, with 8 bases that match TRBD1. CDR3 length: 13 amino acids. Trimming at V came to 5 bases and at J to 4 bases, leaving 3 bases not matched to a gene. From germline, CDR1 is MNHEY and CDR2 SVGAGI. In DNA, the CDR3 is TGTGCCAGCAGTCGAACAGGGGGCACTGAAGCTTTCTTT. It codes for CASSRTGGTEAFF.

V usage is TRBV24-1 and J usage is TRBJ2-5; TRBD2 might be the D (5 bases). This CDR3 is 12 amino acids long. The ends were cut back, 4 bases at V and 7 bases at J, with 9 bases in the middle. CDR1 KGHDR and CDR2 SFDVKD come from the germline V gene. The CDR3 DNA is TGTGCCACCAGTGACCGAAGCGGGACCCAGTACTTC. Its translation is CATSDRSGTQYF.

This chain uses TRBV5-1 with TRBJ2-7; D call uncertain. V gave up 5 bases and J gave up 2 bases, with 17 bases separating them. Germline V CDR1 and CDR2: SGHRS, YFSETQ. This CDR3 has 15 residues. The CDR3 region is CASRVEGPMAYEQYF. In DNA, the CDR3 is TGCGCCAGCAGGGTCGAAGGGCCGATGGCCTACGAGCAGTACTTC. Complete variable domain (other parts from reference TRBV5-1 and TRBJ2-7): KAGVTQTPRYLIKTRGQQVTLSCSPISGHRSVSWYQQTPGQGLQFLFEYFSETQRNKGNFPGRFSGRQFSNSRSEMNVSTLELGDSALYLCASRVEGPMAYEQYFGPGTRLTVT.

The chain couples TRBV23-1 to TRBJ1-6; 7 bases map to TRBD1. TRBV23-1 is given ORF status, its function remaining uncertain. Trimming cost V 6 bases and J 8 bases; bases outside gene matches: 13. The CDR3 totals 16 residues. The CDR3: CASSRSLDRRDSPLHF. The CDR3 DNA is TGCGCCAGCAGCCGGTCATTGGACAGGAGAGATTCACCCCTCCACTTT.

DNA of the CDR3: TGTGCCAGCAGCCAAGGGGTCCGATCCTATGGCTACACCTTC. Its protein is CASSQGVRSYGYTF. The chain couples TRBV3-1 (or the pseudogene TRBV3-2) to TRBJ1-2; D unresolved. V was pared by 1 base and J by 4 bases, with 10 bases between. Germline loops: CDR1 LGHDT, CDR2 YNNKEL (reference sequence). The CDR3 covers 14 residues.

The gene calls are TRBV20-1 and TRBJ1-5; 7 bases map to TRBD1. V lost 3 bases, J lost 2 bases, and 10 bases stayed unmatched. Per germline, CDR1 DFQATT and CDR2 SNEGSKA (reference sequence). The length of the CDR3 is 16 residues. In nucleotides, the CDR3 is TGCAGTGCTAGTGGGAGGGGGCGTCTAGGCAATCAGCCCCAGCATTTT. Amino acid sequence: CSASGRGRLGNQPQHF.

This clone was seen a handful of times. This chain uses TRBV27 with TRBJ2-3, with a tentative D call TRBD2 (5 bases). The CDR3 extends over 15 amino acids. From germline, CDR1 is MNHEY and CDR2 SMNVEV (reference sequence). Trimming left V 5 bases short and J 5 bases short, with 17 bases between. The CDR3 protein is CASSARAPAGDTQYF. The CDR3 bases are TGTGCCAGCAGTGCCCGGGCCCCGGCGGGAGATACGCAGTATTTT.

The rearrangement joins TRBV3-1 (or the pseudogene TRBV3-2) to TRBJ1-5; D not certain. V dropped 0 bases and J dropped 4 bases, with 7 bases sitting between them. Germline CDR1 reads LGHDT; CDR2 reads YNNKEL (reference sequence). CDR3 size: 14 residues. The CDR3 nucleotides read TGTGCCAGCAGCCAAGAAGTAGGAAATCAGCCCCAGCATTTT. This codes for CASSQEVGNQPQHF.

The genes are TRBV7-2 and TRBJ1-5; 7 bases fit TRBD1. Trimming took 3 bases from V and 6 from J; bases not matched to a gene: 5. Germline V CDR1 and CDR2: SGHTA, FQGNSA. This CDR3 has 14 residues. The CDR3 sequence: CASSFRQGGQPQHF. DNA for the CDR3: TGTGCCAGCAGCTTCCGTCAGGGGGGTCAGCCCCAGCATTTT.

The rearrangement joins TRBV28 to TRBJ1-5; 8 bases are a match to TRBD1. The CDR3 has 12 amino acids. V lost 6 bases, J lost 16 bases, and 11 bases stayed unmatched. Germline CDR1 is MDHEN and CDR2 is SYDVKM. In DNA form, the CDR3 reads TGTGCCAGCAGGTACAGGGGGGGATTATACCATTTT. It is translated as CASRYRGGLYHF.

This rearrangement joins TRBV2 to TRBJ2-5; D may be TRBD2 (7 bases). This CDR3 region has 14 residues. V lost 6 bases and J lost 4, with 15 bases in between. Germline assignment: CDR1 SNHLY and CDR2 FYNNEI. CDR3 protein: CASRASGGGETQYF. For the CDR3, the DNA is TGTGCCAGCAGGGCTAGCGGAGGGGGAGAGACCCAGTACTTC. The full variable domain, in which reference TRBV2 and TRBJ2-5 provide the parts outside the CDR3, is EPEVTQTPSHQVTQMGQEVILRCVPISNHLYFYWYRQILGQKVEFLVSFYNNEISEKSEIFDDQFSVERPDGSNFTLKIRSTKLEDSAMYFCASRASGGGETQYFGPGTRLLVL.

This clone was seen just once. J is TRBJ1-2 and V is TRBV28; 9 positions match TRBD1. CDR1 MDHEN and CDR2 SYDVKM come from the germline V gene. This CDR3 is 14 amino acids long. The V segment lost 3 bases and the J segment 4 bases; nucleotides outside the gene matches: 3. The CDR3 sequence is CASSLTGGSYGYTF. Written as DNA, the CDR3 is TGTGCCAGCAGTTTGACAGGGGGAAGCTATGGCTACACCTTC.

CDR3 DNA sequence: TGTGCCAGCAGCACTCGAACCCCGGGACTAGCGGGAGGGCCTGGTTACAATGAGCAGTTCTTC. It specifies CASSTRTPGLAGGPGYNEQFF. This chain uses TRBV3-1 (or the pseudogene TRBV3-2) with TRBJ2-1; 16 nucleotides align to TRBD2. Germline assignment: CDR1 LGHDT and CDR2 YNNKEL (reference sequence). The length of the CDR3 is 21 residues. V was pared by 5 bases and J by 4 bases, with 17 bases of the junction left unmatched.

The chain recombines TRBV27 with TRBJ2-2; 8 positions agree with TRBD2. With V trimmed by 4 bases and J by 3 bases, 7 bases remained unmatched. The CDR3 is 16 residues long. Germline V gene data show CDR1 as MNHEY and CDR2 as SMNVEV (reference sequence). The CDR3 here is CASSSQREWYTGELFF. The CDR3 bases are TGTGCCAGCAGTTCCCAGCGGGAGTGGTACACCGGGGAGCTGTTTTTT.

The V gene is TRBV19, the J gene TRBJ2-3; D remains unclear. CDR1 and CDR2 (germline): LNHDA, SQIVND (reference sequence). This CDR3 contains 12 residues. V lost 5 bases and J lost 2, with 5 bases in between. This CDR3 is CASSPHTDTQYF. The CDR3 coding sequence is TGTGCCAGTAGTCCCCACACAGATACGCAGTATTTT.

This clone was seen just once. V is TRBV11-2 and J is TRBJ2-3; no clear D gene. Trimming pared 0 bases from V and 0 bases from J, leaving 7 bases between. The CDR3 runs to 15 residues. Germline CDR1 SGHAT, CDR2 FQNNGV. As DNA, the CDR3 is TGTGCCAGCAGCTTAGATATTTCTAGCACAGATACGCAGTATTTT. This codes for CASSLDISSTDTQYF.

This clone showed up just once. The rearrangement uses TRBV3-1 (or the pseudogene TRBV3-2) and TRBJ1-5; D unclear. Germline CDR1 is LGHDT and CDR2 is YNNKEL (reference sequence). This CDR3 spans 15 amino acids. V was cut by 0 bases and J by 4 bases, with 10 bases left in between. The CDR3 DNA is TGTGCCAGCAGCCAAGATTGGAGAGAAAATCAGCCCCAGCATTTT. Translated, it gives CASSQDWRENQPQHF.

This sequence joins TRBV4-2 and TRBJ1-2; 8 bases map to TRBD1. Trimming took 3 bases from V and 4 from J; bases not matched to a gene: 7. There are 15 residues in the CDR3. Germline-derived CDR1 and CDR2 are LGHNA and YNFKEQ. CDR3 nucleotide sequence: TGTGCCAGCAGCCACAGTGGACAGGGAGGCTATGGCTACACCTTC. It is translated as CASSHSGQGGYGYTF.